The 21 T cell receptor beta chains presented below share a single source sample, sequenced in a study of T-cell memory formation after mild COVID-19. TCRdb independently ran MiXCR on the 5' RACE reads; one entry per CDR3 protein. The profile shows about 470,000 distinct CDR3 sequences, around a quarter of them singletons. Source material: PBMCs or a T cell subset sorted from them (not recorded which). The receptors derive from an adult woman who had mild COVID-19 (a few samples of this study predate the infection). Cell type and time point are not known.

This clonotype was detected only a few times. The V gene is TRBV12-3 or TRBV12-4, the J gene TRBJ2-3; the D gene is possibly TRBD2 (7 bases). The CDR3 sequence is 16 residues long. V was cut by 5 bases and J by 2 bases, with 17 bases left in between. CDR3 coding DNA: TGTGCCAGCAGTCTGAAGGGGGGGAGGTACACAGATACGCAGTATTTT. Amino acid sequence: CASSLKGGRYTDTQYF.

This clonotype was seen only a few times. The chain carries TRBV12-3 or TRBV12-4 and TRBJ1-2; TRBD1 might be the D (5 bases). The V end was cut by 2 bases, the J end by 0 bases, with 7 bases between. The CDR3 has 14 residues. CDR3 in DNA: TGTGCCAGCAGTTTACAGGGTACTAACTATGGCTACACCTTC. It codes for CASSLQGTNYGYTF.

V usage is TRBV2 and J usage is TRBJ2-7, with D possibly matching TRBD1 (5 bases). This CDR3 spans 12 amino acids. CDR1 is SNHLY, CDR2 FYNNEI, per germline. Trimming left V 6 bases short and J 3 bases short, with 9 bases between. The CDR3 loop is CASRLDNYEQYF. The CDR3, as DNA: TGTGCCAGCAGGCTGGACAACTACGAGCAGTACTTC.

This clonotype appeared a few times. The chain couples TRBV6-1 to TRBJ2-7, with D unresolved. V lost 4 bases to trimming and J lost 3 bases, with 4 bases between them. Germline-derived CDR1 and CDR2 are MNHNS and SASEGT. This CDR3 contains 11 residues. The CDR3: CASSVLYEQYF. CDR3 DNA sequence: TGTGCCAGCAGTGTTCTCTACGAGCAGTACTTC.

This clonotype was detected only a few times. The V and J genes are TRBV19 and TRBJ1-1; D ambiguous. Germline values: CDR1 LNHDA, CDR2 SQIVND (reference sequence). There are 12 residues in the CDR3. Trimming took off 1 base at V and 7 bases at J, with 7 bases between the two ends. The CDR3 sequence is CASSIGPGEAFF. CDR3 DNA: TGTGCCAGTAGTATAGGACCGGGTGAAGCTTTCTTT.

This clonotype was detected ten times or more. V usage is TRBV7-2 and J usage is TRBJ2-5; 8 nucleotides line up with TRBD1. This CDR3 comprises 14 residues. The germline CDR1 and CDR2 sequences are SGHTA and FQGNSA. Trimming removed 5 bases from V and 5 bases from J; junction bases left unmatched: 7. CDR3 residues: CASSLQGGSETQYF. CDR3 coding DNA: TGTGCCAGCAGCCTACAGGGGGGTTCGGAGACCCAGTACTTC.

The chain has TRBV10-2 and TRBJ1-1; D not resolved. Germline values: CDR1 WSHSY, CDR2 SAAADI. CDR3 size: 15 residues. V was pared by 6 bases and J by 4 bases, with 18 bases between. CDR3 protein: CASSAVTSAGTEAFF. CDR3 bases: TGCGCCAGCAGCGCAGTAACTTCAGCCGGCACTGAAGCTTTCTTT.

The V gene is TRBV12-3 or TRBV12-4, the J gene TRBJ2-3; no firm D call. The CDR3 is 15 amino acids. Trimming pared 3 bases from V and 0 bases from J, leaving 10 bases between. The CDR3 loop reads CASSFKGGSTDTQYF. The CDR3 DNA reads TGTGCCAGCAGTTTTAAAGGCGGCAGCACAGATACGCAGTATTTT.

The chain has TRBV6-2 or TRBV6-3 and TRBJ1-5; D not resolved. CDR1 and CDR2 (germline): MNHEY, SVGEGT. V was pared by 7 bases and J by 1 base, with 14 bases between. The CDR3 extends over 15 amino acids. CDR3: CASNQEGLSNQPQHF. The CDR3 nucleotides read TGTGCCAGCAACCAGGAGGGTTTAAGCAATCAGCCCCAGCATTTT.

This clonotype was counted a few times. The chain carries TRBV5-1 and TRBJ2-1; 9 bases fit TRBD1. The CDR3 totals 16 residues. Trimming cost V 5 bases and J 8 bases; bases outside gene matches: 14. Germline loops: CDR1 SGHRS, CDR2 YFSETQ. For the CDR3, the DNA is TGCGCCAGCAGTCTGGTCGGGACAGGGAAGGGGCATGAGCAGTTCTTC. Its protein product is CASSLVGTGKGHEQFF.

This chain uses TRBV20-1 with TRBJ1-1, with D hard to call. Germline CDR1 and CDR2: DFQATT and SNEGSKA (reference sequence). This CDR3 spans 16 amino acids. V shed 1 base and J shed 1 base, with 16 bases lying between them. CDR3 nucleotides: TGCAGTGCTAGAGTACACGGAAGACCGACGAACACTGAAGCTTTCTTT. Translating it yields CSARVHGRPTNTEAFF.

In regard to this clonotype: Compared with germline, one end of the junction differs, possibly owing to a read error. V is TRBV20-1 and J is TRBJ2-1; no clear D. The V gene's germline CDR1 is DFQATT and CDR2 SNEGSKA (reference sequence). The CDR3 runs 16 residues. The CDR3 is CSAMPPETRSYNEQFF. CDR3 bases: TGCAGCGCTATGCCGCCCGAAACCCGCTCCTACAATGAGCAGTTCTTC.

The CDR3 spells CASSLDWGLAGGPSNEQFF. Written as DNA, the CDR3 is TGTGCCAGCAGCTTAGATTGGGGACTAGCGGGAGGGCCTAGCAATGAGCAGTTCTTC. This sequence joins TRBV7-3 and TRBJ2-1; 16 nucleotides line up with TRBD2. In germline, CDR1 is SGHTA, CDR2 FQGTGA. The CDR3 consists of 19 residues. V lost 2 bases to trimming and J lost 6 bases; unmatched junction nucleotides: 10.

This clonotype was counted between two and nine times. The V call is TRBV5-1, the J call TRBJ2-1; tentative D call: TRBD1 (6 bases). Germline values: CDR1 SGHRS, CDR2 YFSETQ. Trimming removed 4 bases at V and 9 bases at J, with 17 bases between. CDR3 length: 14 amino acids. CDR3 sequence: CASSPMETRGEQFF. CDR3 coding DNA: TGCGCCAGCAGCCCAATGGAGACCAGGGGTGAGCAGTTCTTC.

The J gene is TRBJ1-2, the V gene TRBV12-3 or TRBV12-4; D perhaps matches TRBD1 (5 bases). The CDR3 contains 14 residues. V was cut by 0 bases and J by 6 bases, with 11 bases left in between. For the CDR3, the DNA is TGTGCCAGCAGTTTAGCTGCAGGGTCGGATGGCTACACCTTC. It codes for CASSLAAGSDGYTF.

Only a few counts were recorded for this clonotype. The V gene is TRBV11-2, the J gene TRBJ2-1; D gene uncertain. This CDR3 is 18 amino acids long. Trimming removed 1 base at V and 0 bases at J, with 16 bases between. Germline CDR1 reads SGHAT; CDR2 reads FQNNGV. CDR3 in amino acids: CASSLAFSRRSSYNEQFF. The DNA for the CDR3 is TGTGCCAGCAGCTTAGCGTTCTCGCGGCGTAGCTCCTACAATGAGCAGTTCTTC.

This clonotype came up a few times. The chain joins TRBV29-1 to TRBJ2-1; unclear D gene. V was trimmed by 1 base and J by 8 bases, leaving 9 bases between them. CDR1 and CDR2 from the germline V gene are SQVTM and ANQGSEA. The CDR3 is made up of 12 amino acids. This chain's CDR3 is CSVEGAPDEQFF. Here the CDR3 DNA reads TGCAGCGTTGAAGGGGCGCCCGATGAGCAGTTCTTC.

The chain joins TRBV24-1 to TRBJ2-5, with D perhaps being TRBD1 or TRBD2 (5 bases each). Germline CDR1 KGHDR, CDR2 SFDVKD. V shed 1 base and J shed 7 bases, with 12 bases lying between them. The CDR3 contains 14 residues. The CDR3 loop is CATSDFGAGPTQYF. CDR3 sequence (DNA): TGTGCCACCAGTGATTTCGGGGCAGGGCCGACCCAGTACTTC.

The chain couples TRBV12-3 or TRBV12-4 to TRBJ1-3; D may be TRBD1 (5 bases). The CDR3 runs to 14 residues. V was cut by 7 bases and J by 2 bases, with 12 bases left in between. CDR3 sequence reads: CASNFREAGNTIYF. CDR3 coding DNA: TGTGCCAGCAATTTCAGGGAGGCTGGAAACACCATATATTTT.

The table lists this clonotype with a few counts. This rearrangement joins TRBV5-4 to TRBJ2-1, with 7 bases aligning to TRBD1. Per the germline V gene, CDR1 is SGHNT and CDR2 is YYREEE (reference sequence). The CDR3 totals 16 residues. V shed 4 bases, J shed 1 base, and the junction held 8 bases outside the gene matches. The CDR3 reads CASSLGQASSYNEQFF. DNA of the CDR3: TGTGCCAGCAGCCTAGGACAGGCAAGTTCCTACAATGAGCAGTTCTTC.

This clonotype was counted a few times. The genes are TRBV24-1 and TRBJ2-1, with 12 nucleotides matching TRBD1. CDR3 length equals 16 residues. V lost 4 bases, J lost 6 bases, and 6 bases stayed unmatched. The germline V gene has CDR1 KGHDR and CDR2 SFDVKD. CDR3 in DNA: TGTGCCACCAGTGACCTGGGACAGGGGGCCCCCAATGAGCAGTTCTTC. This encodes CATSDLGQGAPNEQFF.